This record covers a single T cell receptor (beta chain). Its antigen is not known. The record originates from a study of blood T cells in healthy people across ages. General study points: Researchers report that TCR beta diversity correlated strongly with naive T cell percentage. In older individuals, TCR beta diversity per million T cells was lower, falling roughly linearly with age. Compared with aged donors, long-lived donors showed fewer expanded clones, suggesting selection.

Trimming stripped 7 bases from V and 14 bases from J, with 24 bases between. The CDR3 extends over 15 amino acids. Sample-barcoded 5' priming and a J-beta primer mix drove a second PCR of 7 to 11 cycles. Sequencing of every sample gave 3 million or more CDR3-containing paired-end reads. TCRdb reprocessed the 5' RACE reads with MiXCR, giving one entry per CDR3 protein. Here the sample spans about 810,000 distinct CDR3 sequences, about 36% being singletons. Sequenced sample: blood. This chain uses TRBV12-3 or TRBV12-4 with TRBJ1-6; D may be TRBD1 (5 bases). The sequence was obtained from a man between 18 and 29 years old in good health. The CDR3 DNA is TGTGCCAGCACCTCGTTTGACAGCCAGAGTTGGGCCCTCCACTTT. Translated, it gives CASTSFDSQSWALHF.